The present T cell receptor beta chain was sequenced within a study of memory CD4+ T cells and cytomegalovirus serostatus. Study-level information: This sample comes from healthy Belgian adults, roughly nine CMV seropositive, around 26 seronegative.

CDR1 and CDR2 (germline): MNHEY, SMNVEV (reference sequence). The CDR3 has 15 residues. After removal of 4 bases from V and 1 base from J, the junction contained 4 bases not matched to a gene. This clone has just a few counts. Distinct nucleotide sequences in the sample also encode this CDR3. The sort gate was single viable CD3+CD4+CD8-CD45RO+ cells for memory CD4+ T cells. Clones were sequenced by immunoSEQ multiplex PCR, and TCRdb holds only the in-frame ones, with some missing. The data hold under 65,000 clones, with about 78% observed a single time. The clonotype comes from an adult in good health and CMV-seronegative. The J gene is TRBJ1-5, the V gene TRBV27; 7 nucleotides align to TRBD1. Sequencing was performed on memory CD4+ T cells from blood. The CDR3 sequence: CASSSGTDSNQPQHF. The CDR3 DNA follows: TGTGCCAGCAGTTCAGGGACAGACAGCAATCAGCCCCAGCATTTT.